This T cell receptor (beta chain) comes out of a study of healthy donors' naive CD4 and CD8 T cells. Each TCR library used around 0.5 ug of total RNA and a linear amplification protocol. TCRdb reprocessed the reads via MiXCR and lists one record per CDR3 protein. The sample holds some 190,000 distinct CDR3 sequences, 65% to 75% seen once. V lost 7 bases, J lost 2 bases, and 5 bases stayed unmatched. Per the germline V gene, CDR1 is SQVTM and CDR2 is ANQGSEA. The CDR3 loop spans 12 amino acids. With respect to this clonotype: Its matching antigen is unknown.

Study outcomes and limitations: About 13% of CD4/CD8 propensity variance appeared explained by V, J and CDR3 charge. Positive CDR3 charge linked to CD4+ cells, negative to CD8+ cells. The study did not address homeostatic proliferation effects in naive T cells.

Input material: naive CD4+ and CD8+ T cells sorted from blood, pooled from several donors. This receptor was taken from a pool of human donors in good health; the sample pools cells from several healthy donors. The chain combines TRBV29-1 with TRBJ2-7; 7 nucleotides match TRBD1. CDR3 residues: CSAQGFTYEQYF. CDR3 nucleotides: TGCAGCGCACAGGGGTTCACCTACGAGCAGTACTTC.